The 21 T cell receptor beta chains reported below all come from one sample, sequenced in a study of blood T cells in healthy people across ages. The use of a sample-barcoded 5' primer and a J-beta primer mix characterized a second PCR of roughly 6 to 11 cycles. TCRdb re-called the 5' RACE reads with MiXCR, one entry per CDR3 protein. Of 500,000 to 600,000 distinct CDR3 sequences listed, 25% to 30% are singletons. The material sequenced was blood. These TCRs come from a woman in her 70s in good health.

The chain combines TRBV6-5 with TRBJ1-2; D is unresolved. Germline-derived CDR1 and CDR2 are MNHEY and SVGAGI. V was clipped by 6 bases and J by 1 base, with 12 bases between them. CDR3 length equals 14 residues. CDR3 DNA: TGTGCCAGCAGGAGGACGGCACGTAACTATGGCTACACCTTC. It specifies CASRRTARNYGYTF.

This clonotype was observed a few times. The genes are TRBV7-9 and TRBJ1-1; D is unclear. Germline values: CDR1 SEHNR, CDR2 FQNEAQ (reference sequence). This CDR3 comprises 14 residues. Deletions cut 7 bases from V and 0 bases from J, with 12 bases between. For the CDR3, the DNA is TGTGCCAGCACTCAAGTCAGTCTGAACACTGAAGCTTTCTTT. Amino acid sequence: CASTQVSLNTEAFF.

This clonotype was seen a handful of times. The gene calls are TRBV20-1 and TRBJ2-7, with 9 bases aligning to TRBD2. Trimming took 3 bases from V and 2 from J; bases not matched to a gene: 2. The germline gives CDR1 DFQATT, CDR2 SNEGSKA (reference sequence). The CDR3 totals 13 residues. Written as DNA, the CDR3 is TGCAGTGCTAGGGCTAGCGGGACCTACGAGCAGTACTTC. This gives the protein CSARASGTYEQYF.

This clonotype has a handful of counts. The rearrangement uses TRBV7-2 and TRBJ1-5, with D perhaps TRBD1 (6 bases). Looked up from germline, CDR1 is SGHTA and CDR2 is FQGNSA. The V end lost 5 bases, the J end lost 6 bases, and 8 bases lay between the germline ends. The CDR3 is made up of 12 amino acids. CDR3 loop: CASSQDSQPQHF. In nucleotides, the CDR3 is TGTGCCAGCAGCCAGGACAGTCAGCCCCAGCATTTT.

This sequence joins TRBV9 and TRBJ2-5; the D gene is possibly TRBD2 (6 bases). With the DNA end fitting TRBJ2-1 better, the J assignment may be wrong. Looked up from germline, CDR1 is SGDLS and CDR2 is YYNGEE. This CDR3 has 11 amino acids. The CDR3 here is CASSASEKQFF. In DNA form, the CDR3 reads TGTGCCAGCAGTGCTAGCGAGAAGCAGTTCTTC.

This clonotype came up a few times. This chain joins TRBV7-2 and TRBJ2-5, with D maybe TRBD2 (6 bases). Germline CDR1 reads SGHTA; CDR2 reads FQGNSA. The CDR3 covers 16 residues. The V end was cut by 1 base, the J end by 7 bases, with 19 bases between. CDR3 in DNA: TGTGCCAGCAGCTTAGTATACCGGGGGAATTGGGGGACCCAGTACTTC. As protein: CASSLVYRGNWGTQYF.

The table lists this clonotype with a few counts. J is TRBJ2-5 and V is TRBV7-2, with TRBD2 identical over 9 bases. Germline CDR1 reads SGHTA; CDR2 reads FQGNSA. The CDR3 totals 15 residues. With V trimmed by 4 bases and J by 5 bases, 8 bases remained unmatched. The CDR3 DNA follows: TGTGCCAGCAGCTCGACTAGCGGTCTAGGGGAGACCCAGTACTTC. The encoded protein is CASSSTSGLGETQYF. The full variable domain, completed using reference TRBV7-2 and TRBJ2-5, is GAGVSQSPSNKVTEKGKDVELRCDPISGHTALYWYRQSLGQGLEFLIYFQGNSAPDKSGLPSDRFSAERTGGSVSTLTIQRTQQEDSAVYLCASSSTSGLGETQYFGPGTRLLVL.

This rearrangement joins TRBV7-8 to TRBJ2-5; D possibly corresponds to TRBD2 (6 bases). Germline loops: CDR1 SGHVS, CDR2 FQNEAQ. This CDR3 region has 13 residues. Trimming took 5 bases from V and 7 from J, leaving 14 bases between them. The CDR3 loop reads CASSIGTSGTQYF. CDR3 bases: TGTGCCAGCAGCATTGGGACTTCAGGGACCCAGTACTTC.

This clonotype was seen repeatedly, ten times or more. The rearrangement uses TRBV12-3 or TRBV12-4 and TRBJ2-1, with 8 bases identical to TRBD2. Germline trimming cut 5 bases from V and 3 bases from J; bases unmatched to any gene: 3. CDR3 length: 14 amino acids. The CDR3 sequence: CASSRSGGYNEQFF. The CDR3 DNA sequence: TGTGCCAGCAGTCGGAGCGGGGGCTACAATGAGCAGTTCTTC.

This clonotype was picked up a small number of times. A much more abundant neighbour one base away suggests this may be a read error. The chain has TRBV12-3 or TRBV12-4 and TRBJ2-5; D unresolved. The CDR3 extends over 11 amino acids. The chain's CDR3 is CASSLHNEQLF. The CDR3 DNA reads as TGTGCCAGCAGTTTACACAATGAGCAGCTCTTC.

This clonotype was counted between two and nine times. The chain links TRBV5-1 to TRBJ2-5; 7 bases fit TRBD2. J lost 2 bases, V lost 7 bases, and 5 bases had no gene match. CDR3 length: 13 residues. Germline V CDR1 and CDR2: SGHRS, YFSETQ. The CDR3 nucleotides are TGCGCCAGCGGTCCCGGGGGGCAAGAGACCCAGTACTTC. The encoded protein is CASGPGGQETQYF.

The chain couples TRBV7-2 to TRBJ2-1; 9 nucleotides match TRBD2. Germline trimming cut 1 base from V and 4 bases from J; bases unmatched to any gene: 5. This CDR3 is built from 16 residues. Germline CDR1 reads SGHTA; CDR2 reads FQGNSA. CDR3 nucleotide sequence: TGTGCCAGCAGCTTAGTGGGTAGCGGGGGTTACAATGAGCAGTTCTTC. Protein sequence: CASSLVGSGGYNEQFF.

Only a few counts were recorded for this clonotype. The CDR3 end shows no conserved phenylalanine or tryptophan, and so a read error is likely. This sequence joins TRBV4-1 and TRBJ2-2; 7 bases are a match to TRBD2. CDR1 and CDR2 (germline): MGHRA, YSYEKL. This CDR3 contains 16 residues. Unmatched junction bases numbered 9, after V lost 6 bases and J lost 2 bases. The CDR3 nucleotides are TGCGCCAGCAGGCGCGCGCCTAGCGGAAACACCGGGGAGCTGTTTCTT. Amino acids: CASRRAPSGNTGELFL.

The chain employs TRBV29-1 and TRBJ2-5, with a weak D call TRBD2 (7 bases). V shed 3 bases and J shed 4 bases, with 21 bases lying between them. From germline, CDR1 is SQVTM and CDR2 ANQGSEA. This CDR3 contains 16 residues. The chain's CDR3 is CSVEWIRGGSGETQYF. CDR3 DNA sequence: TGCAGCGTTGAGTGGATTAGGGGGGGATCAGGAGAGACCCAGTACTTC.

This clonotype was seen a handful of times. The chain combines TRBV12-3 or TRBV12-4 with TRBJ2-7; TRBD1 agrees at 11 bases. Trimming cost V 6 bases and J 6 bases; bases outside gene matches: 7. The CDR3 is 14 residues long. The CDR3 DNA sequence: TGTGCCAGCAGCCCCTCCGGGACAGGGGGCGAGCAGTACTTC. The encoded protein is CASSPSGTGGEQYF.

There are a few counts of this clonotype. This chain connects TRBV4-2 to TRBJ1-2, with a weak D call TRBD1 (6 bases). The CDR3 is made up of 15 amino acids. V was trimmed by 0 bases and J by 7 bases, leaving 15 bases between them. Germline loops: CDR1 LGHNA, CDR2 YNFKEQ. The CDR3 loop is CASSQDRRGSGGYTF. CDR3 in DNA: TGTGCCAGCAGCCAAGATCGGAGGGGGTCCGGTGGCTACACCTTC.

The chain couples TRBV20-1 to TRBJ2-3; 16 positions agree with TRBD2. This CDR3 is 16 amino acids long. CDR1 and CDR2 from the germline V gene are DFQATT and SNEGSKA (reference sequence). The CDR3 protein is CSIPGLAGGRWDTQYF. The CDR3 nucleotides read TGCAGCATCCCGGGACTAGCGGGGGGGCGGTGGGATACGCAGTATTTT.

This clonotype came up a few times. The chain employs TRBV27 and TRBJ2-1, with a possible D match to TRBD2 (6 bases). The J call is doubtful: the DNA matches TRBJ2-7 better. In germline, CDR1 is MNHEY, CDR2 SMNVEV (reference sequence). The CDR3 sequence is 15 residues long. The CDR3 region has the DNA TGTGCCAGCAGTTTATCGATAACGGGGGTGAGGGAGCAGTACTTC. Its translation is CASSLSITGVREQYF.

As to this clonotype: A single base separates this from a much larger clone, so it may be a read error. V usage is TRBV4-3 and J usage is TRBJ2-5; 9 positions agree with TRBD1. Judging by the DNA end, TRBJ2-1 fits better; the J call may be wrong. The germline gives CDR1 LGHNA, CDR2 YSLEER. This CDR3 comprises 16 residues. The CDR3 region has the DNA TGCGCCGGCAGCCGGTCACAGGGGGCGAATTCCGATGAGCAGTTCTTC. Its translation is CAGSRSQGANSDEQFF.

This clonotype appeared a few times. The CDR3 here is CASSPPGTPKETQYF. CDR3 sequence (DNA): TGTGCCAGCTCACCACCCGGGACGCCCAAAGAGACCCAGTACTTC. The chain recombines TRBV18 with TRBJ2-5, with D perhaps TRBD1 or TRBD2 (5 bases each). Trimming took 0 bases from V and 3 from J, leaving 11 bases between them. Looked up from germline, CDR1 is KGHSH and CDR2 is LQKENI. This CDR3 has 15 residues. Full variable domain (missing parts from reference TRBV18 and TRBJ2-5): NAGVMQNPRHLVRRRGQEARLRCSPMKGHSHVYWYRQLPEEGLKFMVYLQKENIIDESGMPKERFSAEFPKEGPSILRIQQVVRGDSAAYFCASSPPGTPKETQYFGPGTRLLVL.

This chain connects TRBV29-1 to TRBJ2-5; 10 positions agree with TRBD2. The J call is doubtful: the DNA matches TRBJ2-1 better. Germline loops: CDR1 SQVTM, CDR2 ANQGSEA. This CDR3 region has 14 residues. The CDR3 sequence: CSVGSGGAKNEQFF. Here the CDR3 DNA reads TGCAGCGTTGGAAGCGGGGGGGCCAAAAATGAGCAGTTCTTC.